These 27 T cell receptor beta chains were all obtained from the same sample, sequenced in a study of cytomegalovirus exposure and HLA in healthy donors. The PCR ran on 60 Vbeta and 13 Jbeta primers. The repertoire was sequenced with immunoSEQ multiplex PCR; TCRdb's copy has only in-frame clones and lacks some. The sample includes about 120,000 clones, about 73% seen only once; the top ten take over 5%. Input material: PBMCs. Receptors originate from a woman aged 35 to 49 in good health and CMV-seronegative.

The rearrangement links TRBV5-1 to TRBJ2-7; 7 bases match TRBD2. CDR1 is SGHRS, CDR2 YFSETQ, per germline. J gave up 6 bases and V 2 bases, and 8 bases lay outside the gene matches. This CDR3 has 14 amino acids. CDR3 amino acids: CASSFSGGGSEQYF. The DNA for the CDR3 is TGCGCCAGCAGCTTTTCTGGGGGAGGGAGCGAGCAGTACTTC. The full variable domain, rest sourced from reference TRBV5-1 and TRBJ2-7, is KAGVTQTPRYLIKTRGQQVTLSCSPISGHRSVSWYQQTPGQGLQFLFEYFSETQRNKGNFPGRFSGRQFSNSRSEMNVSTLELGDSALYLCASSFSGGGSEQYFGPGTRLTVT.

Here the CDR3 reads CASSQGPSNEQFF. CDR3 DNA: TGTGCCAGCAGCCAGGGCCCGTCCAATGAGCAGTTCTTC. The gene calls are TRBV27 and TRBJ2-1; TRBD1 might be the D (5 bases). V gave up 6 bases and J gave up 6 bases, with 12 bases separating them. Germline V gene sequence: CDR1 MNHEY, CDR2 SMNVEV (reference sequence). The CDR3 runs to 13 residues.

The rearrangement uses TRBV18 and TRBJ2-1; D call uncertain. Looked up from germline, CDR1 is KGHSH and CDR2 is LQKENI. With 2 bases removed from V and 0 bases from J, the gap between germline ends came to 8 bases. CDR3 length: 15 amino acids. The CDR3 bases are TGTGCCAGCTCACCAAGTCTTAGCTCCTACAATGAGCAGTTCTTC. The encoded protein is CASSPSLSSYNEQFF.

The V and J genes are TRBV27 and TRBJ2-1, with D unclear. The CDR3 has 11 residues. Germline assignment: CDR1 MNHEY and CDR2 SMNVEV (reference sequence). Trimming pared 4 bases from V and 8 bases from J, leaving 6 bases between. Here the CDR3 reads CASSSTYEQFF. CDR3 sequence (DNA): TGTGCCAGCAGTTCCACATATGAGCAGTTCTTC.

Comment on this clone: Relative to the germline gene, one junction end is altered; a read error may explain this. V usage is TRBV7-9 and J usage is TRBJ1-5; 9 bases are shared with TRBD1. The V gene's germline CDR1 is SEHNR and CDR2 FQNEAQ (reference sequence). This CDR3 is built from 14 residues. As DNA, the CDR3 is TGTTCCAGCAGCTTAACAGGGGGCGTTCAGCCCCAGCATTTT. Its translation is CSSSLTGGVQPQHF. The full variable domain, with the rest looked up from reference TRBV7-9 and TRBJ1-5, is DTGVSQNPRHKITKRGQNVTFRCDPISEHNRLYWYRQTLGQGPEFLTYFQNEAQLEKSRLLSDRFSAERPKGSFSTLEIQRTEQGDSAMYLCSSSLTGGVQPQHFGDGTRLSIL.

V gene TRBV28 combines with J gene TRBJ2-7, with a possible D match to TRBD2 (5 bases). The V end was cut by 6 bases, the J end by 0 bases, with 15 bases between. This CDR3 has 15 residues. Germline V CDR1 and CDR2: MDHEN, SYDVKM. The CDR3 is CASSLSLAGSYEQYF. CDR3 sequence (DNA): TGTGCCAGCAGCTTGAGCCTCGCGGGCTCCTACGAGCAGTACTTC.

This clone was seen a handful of times. Germline is not matched at one junction end, which may reflect a read error. This chain links TRBV7-2 with TRBJ2-3; 9 bases match TRBD2. The CDR3 runs 14 residues. Per the germline V gene, CDR1 is SGHTA and CDR2 is FQGNSA. CDR3 loop: CASSLEPSGGSRLF. The DNA of the CDR3 is TGTGCCAGCAGCTTAGAGCCCAGCGGGGGGTCCCGCCTTTTT.

The chain employs TRBV28 and TRBJ2-7, with 7 bases matching TRBD1. The V gene's germline CDR1 is MDHEN and CDR2 SYDVKM. The CDR3 has 14 amino acids. The J segment lost 3 bases and the V segment lost 7 bases, leaving 9 bases of the junction unmatched. The CDR3, as DNA: TGTGCCAGCAAGAGTGGGGACAGTCGCTACGAGCAGTACTTC. Amino acid sequence: CASKSGDSRYEQYF.

The V gene is TRBV7-8, the J gene TRBJ1-5, with 9 bases identical to TRBD1. CDR1 and CDR2 (germline): SGHVS, FQNEAQ. V was clipped by 2 bases and J by 9 bases; unmatched bases: 17. The CDR3 totals 18 residues. The CDR3: CASSLRGTGRGLHSPQHF. The CDR3, as DNA: TGTGCCAGCAGCTTAAGAGGGACAGGGAGGGGACTTCATTCGCCCCAGCATTTT.

The V gene is TRBV5-4, the J gene TRBJ2-3, with TRBD2 as a possible D gene (7 bases). This CDR3 spans 16 amino acids. V gave up 4 bases and J gave up 1 base, with 16 bases separating them. Germline V gene data show CDR1 as SGHNT and CDR2 as YYREEE (reference sequence). CDR3 sequence reads: CASSHGRGQGTDTQYF. CDR3 DNA: TGTGCCAGCAGCCACGGGCGGGGGCAGGGCACAGATACGCAGTATTTT.

The V gene is TRBV5-8, the J gene TRBJ1-3, with D perhaps TRBD1 (6 bases). Germline CDR1 is SGHTS and CDR2 is YDEGEE. The germline V and J ends were trimmed by 7 bases and 0 bases, with 14 bases remaining between them. This CDR3 spans 15 amino acids. CDR3 DNA: TGTGCCAGCGGAATACTACAGGGCTCTGGAAACACCATATATTTT. It is translated as CASGILQGSGNTIYF.

With regard to this clone: The junction differs from germline at one of its ends, possibly a read error. The V and J genes are TRBV19 and TRBJ1-2; D remains unclear. There are 16 residues in the CDR3. Germline V gene sequence: CDR1 LNHDA, CDR2 SQIVND (reference sequence). CDR3 nucleotide sequence: TGTGCCAGTAGTATCTCCCCTAGAGGGATGAACTCTGGCTACACCTTC. Translating gives CASSISPRGMNSGYTF.

In DNA form, the CDR3 reads TGCGCCAGCAGTGAGTCGCTCGACAGGGTCGGGGATACGCAGTATTTT. Its protein is CASSESLDRVGDTQYF. This sequence joins TRBV10-1 and TRBJ2-3; 7 bases fit TRBD1. Losses at the gene ends were 0 bases for V and 6 bases for J; bases not matched to a gene: 9. Germline V gives CDR1 WNHNN, CDR2 SYGVQD (reference sequence). The CDR3 has 16 residues.

This clone was seen once. The chain is built from TRBV7-3 and TRBJ2-2; a possible D gene is TRBD1 (6 bases). Per the germline V gene, CDR1 is SGHTA and CDR2 is FQGTGA. This CDR3 comprises 16 residues. Deletions cut 1 base from V and 3 bases from J, with 12 bases between. CDR3 residues: CASSLIVQGYTGELFF. The CDR3 region has the DNA TGTGCCAGCAGCTTAATTGTCCAGGGGTACACCGGGGAGCTGTTTTTT.

The genes are TRBV6-1 and TRBJ1-1; D call uncertain. Trimming left V 1 base short and J 1 base short, with 4 bases between. Germline loops: CDR1 MNHNS, CDR2 SASEGT. This CDR3 comprises 13 residues. The CDR3 DNA reads as TGTGCCAGCAGTGAAGGCAGGAACACTGAAGCTTTCTTT. This gives the protein CASSEGRNTEAFF.

The chain is built from TRBV18 and TRBJ2-3, with D unclear. Germline V gives CDR1 KGHSH, CDR2 LQKENI. The length of the CDR3 is 14 residues. V dropped 2 bases and J dropped 4 bases, with 10 bases sitting between them. CDR3 bases: TGTGCCAGCTCACCAAAACAGATACCAGATACGCAGTATTTT. Residues: CASSPKQIPDTQYF.

The rearrangement links TRBV28 to TRBJ1-5; perhaps TRBD1 as D (6 bases). V lost 4 bases and J 3 bases, leaving 10 bases between the germline ends. Germline CDR1 and CDR2: MDHEN and SYDVKM. This CDR3 region has 14 residues. The CDR3 loop reads CASSSGQPNQPQHF. The CDR3 DNA sequence: TGTGCCAGCAGTTCTGGACAGCCCAATCAGCCCCAGCATTTT.

The gene calls are TRBV4-2 and TRBJ2-7, with D perhaps matching TRBD2 (6 bases). CDR1 and CDR2 from the germline V gene are LGHNA and YNFKEQ. The V end was cut by 3 bases, the J end by 3 bases, with 15 bases between. This CDR3 contains 15 residues. CDR3 protein: CASSHRPEGSYEQYF. The CDR3 DNA follows: TGTGCCAGCAGCCACCGTCCGGAGGGAAGCTACGAGCAGTACTTC.

This chain links TRBV9 with TRBJ2-7; TRBD2 is a possible D gene (7 bases). V was pared by 5 bases and J by 5 bases, with 20 bases between. CDR1 is SGDLS and CDR2 is YYNGEE in the germline V gene. This CDR3 comprises 15 residues. The CDR3 sequence is CASSPRGAGTNEQYF. The CDR3 bases are TGTGCCAGCAGTCCCCGGGGGGCAGGGACAAACGAGCAGTACTTC.

This clone was observed a few times. The CDR3 DNA reads TGTGCCAGCAGTTACGGCGCAACCAACAGGGGCTACACCTTC. Residues: CASSYGATNRGYTF. The V gene is TRBV6-5, the J gene TRBJ1-2; D possibly corresponds to TRBD1 (5 bases). Germline V gene sequence: CDR1 MNHEY, CDR2 SVGAGI. The V and J ends lost 2 bases and 8 bases respectively, with 15 bases between them. The CDR3 is 14 residues long.

The chain recombines TRBV25-1 with TRBJ1-1, with D perhaps TRBD1 (5 bases). Looked up from germline, CDR1 is MGHDK and CDR2 is SYGVNS. The CDR3 spans 14 residues. Trimming cost V 1 base and J 1 base, with 7 bases left between them. CDR3 nucleotides: TGTGCCAGCAGTGAATTCGGGGGGAACACTGAAGCTTTCTTT. Protein product: CASSEFGGNTEAFF.

V usage is TRBV7-9 and J usage is TRBJ2-5; D is unresolved. V was shortened by 0 bases and J by 5 bases, with 10 bases between the two germline ends. CDR1 is SEHNR, CDR2 FQNEAQ, per germline (reference sequence). This CDR3 is 14 amino acids long. This chain's CDR3 is CASSLANGRETQYF. The CDR3 bases are TGTGCCAGCAGCTTAGCGAACGGCAGGGAGACCCAGTACTTC.

This clone has just one count. A read error may produce the germline difference seen at one junction end. The V and J genes are TRBV7-9 and TRBJ1-5; the D is unclear. Per germline, CDR1 SEHNR and CDR2 FQNEAQ (reference sequence). The CDR3 spans 16 residues. CDR3 amino acids: CSSSFFSGGSNQPQHF. CDR3 sequence (DNA): TGTTCCAGCAGCTTCTTTTCAGGTGGTAGCAATCAGCCCCAGCATTTT.

The genes are TRBV5-1 and TRBJ2-3, with 10 bases fitting TRBD1. The CDR3 runs 14 residues. Germline V CDR1 and CDR2: SGHRS, YFSETQ. With V trimmed by 3 bases and J by 4 bases, 2 bases remained unmatched. For the CDR3, the DNA is TGCGCCAGCAGCTCCGGGACAGGGGCAGATACGCAGTATTTT. As protein: CASSSGTGADTQYF.

V and J are TRBV5-4 and TRBJ2-2, with D hard to call. Germline loops: CDR1 SGHNT, CDR2 YYREEE (reference sequence). The CDR3 length is 10 residues. V was trimmed by 8 bases and J by 8 bases, leaving 7 bases between them. The CDR3 DNA reads TGTGCCAGTCAACAGGGGGAGCTGTTTTTT. It specifies CASQQGELFF.

The rearrangement joins TRBV18 to TRBJ2-7, with D possibly being TRBD1 (7 bases). Germline CDR1 is KGHSH and CDR2 is LQKENI. V was pared by 6 bases and J by 6 bases, with 15 bases between. This CDR3 spans 13 amino acids. The CDR3 protein is CASSEGAYFEQYF. The CDR3 DNA follows: TGTGCCAGCTCGGAGGGGGCGTACTTCGAGCAGTACTTC. The whole variable domain, remainder taken from reference TRBV18 and TRBJ2-7, is NAGVMQNPRHLVRRRGQEARLRCSPMKGHSHVYWYRQLPEEGLKFMVYLQKENIIDESGMPKERFSAEFPKEGPSILRIQQVVRGDSAAYFCASSEGAYFEQYFGPGTRLTVT.

For this clone: One junction end disagrees with the germline gene, perhaps due to a read error. This chain joins TRBV28 and TRBJ2-4; TRBD2 matches 7 bases. CDR1 is MDHEN and CDR2 is SYDVKM in the germline V gene. CDR3 length: 12 amino acids. CDR3: CATGGEENSQYF. CDR3 bases: TGTGCCACTGGGGGGGAGGAAAACAGTCAGTACTTC.